This T cell receptor beta chain was obtained from a study of blood T cell repertoires in COVID-19. On the study more broadly: Whether acute or convalescent, the COVID-19 samples came from the United States, Italy and Spain. Sample material is recorded as cDNA or gDNA derived from T cells, B-cell-depleted T cells, or PBMCs.

Per the study methods: Estimation of nucleated cell counts was performed using reference gene primer amplification. Sequencing was performed with immunoSEQ multiplex PCR; in TCRdb, only in-frame clones are kept and a portion is missing. V, J and clone size were drawn from that table, and D and trimming were deduced from the DNA. The sample contains some 220,000 clones, around 85% of which appear only once. This CDR3 is 22 amino acids long. Germline lookup yields CDR1 LGHNA and CDR2 YSLEER. V lost 3 bases and J lost 0; bases outside the gene matches: 20. The Seattle site enrolled patients during active infection and followed them longitudinally.

The sequence was obtained from a woman between 65 and 79 years old with COVID-19, enrolled during active disease. The rearrangement uses TRBV4-3 and TRBJ2-6, with 7 bases matching TRBD1. The sample taken for sequencing was peripheral blood. CDR3 coding DNA: TGCGCCAGCAGCCAGGATACGTGGGCTCCCGGGACAGTCCTCTCTGGGGCCAACGTCCTGACTTTC. This encodes CASSQDTWAPGTVLSGANVLTF.